The T cell receptor (beta chain) under discussion was sequenced for a study of shared clonotypes between healthy human individuals. Using immunoSEQ multiplex PCR, the repertoire was profiled, and TCRdb retains in-frame clones only, with some absent. The table records fewer than 3 million clones, 85% to 95% of them present only once. Specimen: naive CD4+ T cells from PBMCs. Subset noted: CD45RA+ positively selected. This TCR came from a young man in good health. Some clones in this sample may be carry-over from other donors' samples.

CDR3 protein: CASSPGLAEYNEQFF. CDR3 in DNA: TGTGCCAGCAGCCCGGGACTAGCGGAGTACAATGAGCAGTTCTTC. V gene TRBV5-6 combines with J gene TRBJ2-1; 11 bases are a match to TRBD2. Germline V gives CDR1 SGHDT, CDR2 YYEEEE. CDR3 length: 15 amino acids. V lost 4 bases and J lost 4; bases outside the gene matches: 4.